The rows below give T cell receptor beta chains drawn from one sample of a study of early T cells in non-severe SARS-CoV-2 infection. TCRdb called the 5' RACE reads again in MiXCR, with one record for every CDR3 protein. This sample yields roughly 50,000 distinct CDR3 sequences, of which about 7.7% are seen a single time; more than 9% belongs to the top ten. The specimen was whole blood, collected at baseline. The receptors were sampled from an adult who was a healthcare worker with PCR-confirmed SARS-CoV-2 infection or an uninfected control (not recorded which). Each CDR3 is given with its conserved first and last residue. A D gene is named only where the DNA matches it firmly. Only part of the rows carry a size: once, few, many, or a class if the clone is expanded.

few	TRBV27	TRBD2	TRBJ2-3	TGTGCCAGCAGTCGCAAAAAACCGGGACTAGCGGGAGTACTCGGCACAGATACGCAGTATTTT	CASSRKKPGLAGVLGTDTQYF
-	TRBV29-1	TRBD2	TRBJ2-2	TGCAGCGTGTGGCGGGAGAGAGGCGGGGAGCTTTTTTTT	CSVWRERGGELFF
-	TRBV6-6	-	TRBJ1-1	TGTGCCAGCAGTAGCCGACCTGAAGCTTTCTTT	CASSSRPEAFF
-	TRBV12-3/TRBV12-4	TRBD1	TRBJ1-4	TGTGCCAGCAGTGACAGGGTCGGCGAAAAACTGTTTTTT	CASSDRVGEKLFF
few	TRBV7-8	-	TRBJ2-5	TGTGCCAGCAGCCAGCCGGCCAACCCTGAAGAGACCCAGTACTTC	CASSQPANPEETQYF
few	TRBV10-1	-	TRBJ2-1	TGCGCCAGCAGTGATTTATACGGGATTTCTAGGAATGAGCAGTTCTTC	CASSDLYGISRNEQFF
many	TRBV11-2	-	TRBJ1-2	TGTGCCAGCAGCGGGGGGATCGACTATGGCTACACCTTC	CASSGGIDYGYTF
-	TRBV6-2/TRBV6-3	-	TRBJ2-7	TGTGCCAGCACCCTTCGGGGCAGCTCCTACGAGCAGTACTTC	CASTLRGSSYEQYF
many	TRBV20-1	TRBD1	TRBJ1-1	TGCAGTGCTAGAACAGGGGTCGGCACTGAAGCTTTCTTT	CSARTGVGTEAFF
many	TRBV14	TRBD2	TRBJ2-2	TGTGCCAGCAGCGCCCCCCGCACTAGCGGGAGGGTATCCGGGGAGCTGTTTTTT	CASSAPRTSGRVSGELFF
few	TRBV2	-	TRBJ1-4	TGTGCCAGCAGGGAATCTGCAGGGAAGGAAACTAATGAAAAACTGTTTTTT	CASRESAGKETNEKLFF
many	TRBV18	TRBD1	TRBJ1-1	TGTGCCAGCTCAGCCACCCGACAGGGGACTGAAGCTTTCTTT	CASSATRQGTEAFF
many	TRBV6-2/TRBV6-3	TRBD1	TRBJ2-1	TGTGCCAGCAGACTACCGAGGACAGGGGAGTCCTACAATGAGCAGTTCTTC	CASRLPRTGESYNEQFF
few	TRBV21-1	-	TRBJ2-7	TGTGCCAGCAGCAAAGTGGGGACCATACGGAAGGAGCAGTACTTC	CASSKVGTIRKEQYF
-	TRBV6-1	-	TRBJ1-1	TGTGCCAGCAGCGCAGGGTCTGGCACTGAAGCTTTCTTT	CASSAGSGTEAFF
-	TRBV20-1	TRBD1	TRBJ2-1	TGCAGTGCTAGAGGGATTATACAGGGACAGACAAGAAATGAGCAGTTCTTC	CSARGIIQGQTRNEQFF
-	TRBV7-3	-	TRBJ2-3	TGTGCCAGCAGCCGAGAGGTCTATCAGAAGGGCACAGATACGCAGTATTTT	CASSREVYQKGTDTQYF
-	TRBV7-2	-	TRBJ2-7	TGTGCCAGCAGCTTACAGGGAGGCCTCTACGAGCAGTACTTC	CASSLQGGLYEQYF
-	TRBV18	-	TRBJ2-6	TGTGCCAGCTCACCAACCGGGTCTGGGGCCAACGTCCTGACTTTC	CASSPTGSGANVLTF
-	TRBV7-2	-	TRBJ1-1	TGTGCCAGCAGCCGTGGTTTGAGTATCACTGAAGCTTTCTTT	CASSRGLSITEAFF
-	TRBV5-5	TRBD1	TRBJ1-6	TGTGCCAGCAGCTTTACCGGGACAGCTGGGAATTCACCCCTCCACTTT	CASSFTGTAGNSPLHF
many	TRBV20-1	-	TRBJ2-2	TGCAGTGCTAGAGATCGTCACGGGAGTGCCGGGGAGCTGTTTTTT	CSARDRHGSAGELFF
few	TRBV4-3	-	TRBJ2-1	TGCGCCAGCAGCCACAGAGGCTATGAGCAGTTCTTC	CASSHRGYEQFF
-	TRBV6-6	TRBD1	TRBJ2-5	TGTGCCAGCAGTTACACACAAGGGACAGGGGAACTCCGGGAGTCCCAAGAGACCCAGTACTTC	CASSYTQGTGELRESQETQYF
-	TRBV29-1	TRBD2	TRBJ2-5	TGCAGCGCGCTCACTGGGACTAGCGGGAGTGTGGAGACCCAGTACTTC	CSALTGTSGSVETQYF
-	TRBV27	-	TRBJ2-7	TGTGCCAGCAGTCCAAAAAGGAGCTCCTACGAGCAGTACTTC	CASSPKRSSYEQYF
-	TRBV12-3/TRBV12-4	-	TRBJ2-5	TGTGCCAGCAGTCGGGACTTACAAGAGACCCAGTACTTC	CASSRDLQETQYF
few	TRBV3-1	TRBD2	TRBJ2-7	TGTGCCAGCAGCCTTCAAATCGGGACTAGCGACGAGCAGTACTTC	CASSLQIGTSDEQYF
few	TRBV11-2	-	TRBJ1-4	TGTGCCAGCAGCTTTACGGGACACAGACTTAATGAAAAACTGTTTTTT	CASSFTGHRLNEKLFF
many	TRBV6-1	-	TRBJ1-3	TGTGCCAGCAAGGCAGGAATCAACTCTGGAAACACCATATATTTT	CASKAGINSGNTIYF
few	TRBV4-1	TRBD2	TRBJ2-7	TGCGCCAGCAGCCCTGGGCTAGCGGGAGTATTTTACGAGCAGTACTTC	CASSPGLAGVFYEQYF
-	TRBV29-1	-	TRBJ2-7	TGCAGCGTTGGGCGGGACAGCTACGAGCAGTACTTC	CSVGRDSYEQYF
-	TRBV10-3	-	TRBJ2-7	TGTGCCATCAGTAACGGGGACTCCTACGAGCAGTACTTC	CAISNGDSYEQYF
many	TRBV28	TRBD1	TRBJ1-2	TGTGCCAGCAGAAGACAGGGCTCTGGTGGCTACACCTTC	CASRRQGSGGYTF
few	TRBV12-3/TRBV12-4	-	TRBJ2-7	TGTGCCAGCAGTTTTGGCCCCTACGAGCAGTACTTC	CASSFGPYEQYF
-	TRBV12-3/TRBV12-4	TRBD2	TRBJ2-1	TGTGCCAGCAGGTCCACTAGCGGAAGCTCCTACAATGAGCAGTTCTTC	CASRSTSGSSYNEQFF
few	TRBV12-3/TRBV12-4	TRBD2	TRBJ2-1	TGTGCCAGCAGTTTTTGGGGGGGCAATGAGCAGTTCTTC	CASSFWGGNEQFF
many	TRBV29-1	TRBD1	TRBJ2-7	TGCAGCGTGAGGGGACAGGGTAACTACGAGCAGTACTTC	CSVRGQGNYEQYF
many	TRBV20-1	-	TRBJ1-1	TGCAGTGCTAGGGGGTGGTTGGGGACGGTATACACTGAAGCTTTCTTT	CSARGWLGTVYTEAFF
many	TRBV20-1	-	TRBJ1-5	TGCAGTGCTAGTCTACAGCTCAATCAGCCCCAGCATTTT	CSASLQLNQPQHF
-	TRBV24-1	TRBD2	TRBJ2-1	TGTGCCACCGCCAATCGTGTGGGCGGGAGGTCCTACAATGAGCAGTTCTTC	CATANRVGGRSYNEQFF
few	TRBV11-2	TRBD1	TRBJ1-1	TGTGCCAGCAGCTTCCCGGGACAGGGGGTAGACACTGAAGCTTTCTTT	CASSFPGQGVDTEAFF
-	TRBV20-1	-	TRBJ2-1	TGCAGTGCTAGAGATAGTCTAGGGGGTAGGATTGAGCAGTTCTTC	CSARDSLGGRIEQFF
few	TRBV12-3/TRBV12-4	TRBD2	TRBJ2-5	TGTGCCAGCACCTTTTTAATGGGGGGGCAAGAGACCCAGTACTTC	CASTFLMGGQETQYF
few	TRBV28	-	TRBJ2-1	TGTGCCAGCAGTCCTTTAGCTGAGAGCTCCTACAATGAGCAGTTCTTC	CASSPLAESSYNEQFF
many	TRBV5-4	TRBD2	TRBJ2-7	TGTGCCAGCAGTTTCGACCTAGCGGGAGCAAACGAGCAGTACTTC	CASSFDLAGANEQYF
-	TRBV6-1	-	TRBJ1-3	TGTGCCAGCAGTGACCAACCGAACTCTGGAAACACCATATATTTT	CASSDQPNSGNTIYF
few	TRBV5-1	-	TRBJ2-1	TGCGCCAGCAGCGCAGCAACCCACTACAATGAGCAGTTCTTC	CASSAATHYNEQFF
few	TRBV10-3	TRBD2	TRBJ2-5	TGTGCCATCAGCATAGCGGGGTCCCAAGAGACCCAGTACTTC	CAISIAGSQETQYF
-	TRBV18	TRBD1	TRBJ2-7	TGTGCCAGCTCACAAGGGGGCTGGGACGAGCAGTACTTC	CASSQGGWDEQYF
few	TRBV6-5	TRBD1	TRBJ1-5	TGTGCCAGCATCCGATGGGACAGGGGATTTCAGCCCCAGCATTTT	CASIRWDRGFQPQHF
many	TRBV6-1	-	TRBJ1-2	TGTGCCAGCACCAGGGACAACTATGGCTACACCTTC	CASTRDNYGYTF
many	TRBV2	TRBD1	TRBJ1-5	TGTGCCAGCAGGGCGGGACAGGGCCTACTTCAGCCCCAGCATTTT	CASRAGQGLLQPQHF
few	TRBV20-1	TRBD1	TRBJ2-7	TGCAGTGCTCCACCGCGGTACGCAGGGGGCGAGCAGTACTTC	CSAPPRYAGGEQYF
-	TRBV9	-	TRBJ2-1	TGTGCCAGCAGCGGCCGGCCCCTCAATGAGCAGTTCTTC	CASSGRPLNEQFF